One and the same sample provided the 18 T cell receptor beta chains below, sequenced in a study of OX40 agonist ivuxolimab in advanced cancers. Sequenced by immunoSEQ multiplex PCR; TCRdb stores in-frame clones only, minus some. Among about 28,000 clones, around nine tenths were seen once, and the ten largest hold roughly 22%. This specimen consisted of CD4+ or CD8+ T cells sorted from blood, obtained in a trial of the OX40 agonist ivuxolimab. The receptors were gathered from an adult with an advanced solid tumor such as melanoma, head and neck, liver or kidney cancer.

The J gene is TRBJ2-7, the V gene TRBV27; possible D gene TRBD2, 6 bases. V gave up 8 bases and J gave up 0 bases, with 14 bases separating them. In germline, CDR1 is MNHEY, CDR2 SMNVEV (reference sequence). The CDR3 length is 14 residues. The chain's CDR3 is CASALAPSSYEQYF. CDR3 nucleotides: TGTGCCAGCGCTCTAGCGCCGAGCTCCTACGAGCAGTACTTC.

The rearrangement uses TRBV7-6 and TRBJ2-1; 8 bases agree with TRBD2. CDR1 and CDR2 (germline): SGHVS, FNYEAQ. The V and J ends lost 4 bases and 8 bases, in that order; junction bases with no gene match: 16. The length of the CDR3 is 17 residues. Here the CDR3 reads CASSSPAREARGDEQFF. CDR3 DNA sequence: TGTGCCAGCAGCTCACCGGCGCGGGAGGCCCGCGGTGATGAGCAGTTCTTC. Full variable domain (rest looked up from reference TRBV7-6 and TRBJ2-1): GAGVSQSPRYKVTKRGQDVALRCDPISGHVSLYWYRQALGQGPEFLTYFNYEAQQDKSGLPNDRFSAERPEGSISTLTIQRTEQRDSAMYRCASSSPAREARGDEQFFGPGTRLTVL.

The chain couples TRBV11-3 to TRBJ1-2; no clear D gene. CDR1 is SGHNT, CDR2 YENEEA, per germline. The V end was cut by 1 base, the J end by 4 bases, with 13 bases between. The CDR3 spans 15 residues. The CDR3 protein is CASSLGRDGFYGYTF. CDR3 sequence (DNA): TGTGCCAGCAGCTTAGGCCGCGACGGGTTCTATGGCTACACCTTC.

This clone was observed a single time. The V gene is TRBV7-9, the J gene TRBJ2-2, with D possibly TRBD2 on 6 matching bases. V was trimmed by 5 bases and J by 5 bases, leaving 15 bases between them. This CDR3 is built from 15 residues. Germline V gene data show CDR1 as SEHNR and CDR2 as FQNEAQ (reference sequence). The CDR3 DNA follows: TGTGCCAGCAGCCAAAGGACTATTACGACCGGGGAGCTGTTTTTT. It is translated as CASSQRTITTGELFF.

V gene TRBV4-2 combines with J gene TRBJ2-5; tentatively, D is TRBD1 or TRBD2 (5 bases each). V was trimmed by 4 bases and J by 4 bases, leaving 13 bases between them. The germline V gene has CDR1 LGHNA and CDR2 YNFKEQ. CDR3 length equals 14 residues. The CDR3 region has the DNA TGTGCCAGCAGCCCTGCAAGAGGGACAGAGACCCAGTACTTC. Translation gives CASSPARGTETQYF.

V gene TRBV7-9 combines with J gene TRBJ2-1; 9 nucleotides match TRBD1. Per germline, CDR1 SEHNR and CDR2 FQNEAQ (reference sequence). The CDR3 has 15 amino acids. Trimming at V came to 5 bases and at J to 2 bases, leaving 4 bases not matched to a gene. CDR3 bases: TGTGCCAGCAGCGATGGGACAGGGCCCTACAATGAGCAGTTCTTC. Translation gives CASSDGTGPYNEQFF.

The rearrangement uses TRBV4-3 and TRBJ2-1; TRBD2 aligns across 8 bases. The germline V gene encodes CDR1 LGHNA and CDR2 YSLEER. The V gene end was trimmed by 1 base and the J gene end by 7 bases; junction bases not matched to a gene: 6. The CDR3 contains 15 residues. CDR3 loop: CASSQGSGSRNEQFF. The CDR3 DNA sequence: TGCGCCAGCAGCCAAGGAAGCGGGAGTCGGAATGAGCAGTTCTTC.

V and J are TRBV10-1 and TRBJ1-1; a weak D match, TRBD1 (5 bases). The length of the CDR3 is 13 residues. CDR1 and CDR2 from the germline V gene are WNHNN and SYGVQD (reference sequence). Trimming took off 6 bases at V and 0 bases at J, with 8 bases between the two ends. The CDR3 is CASSQGMNTEAFF. Here the CDR3 DNA reads TGCGCCAGCAGCCAGGGAATGAACACTGAAGCTTTCTTT.

The gene calls are TRBV2 and TRBJ2-1; 7 bases fit TRBD1. V trimming: 1 base; J trimming: 0 bases; junction bases outside the gene matches: 9. Germline V gene data show CDR1 as SNHLY and CDR2 as FYNNEI. The CDR3 loop spans 18 amino acids. As DNA, the CDR3 is TGTGCCAGCAGTGAAGGGACAGGTATAAAGAGCTCCTACAATGAGCAGTTCTTC. Its protein product is CASSEGTGIKSSYNEQFF. Full variable domain (remainder filled in from reference TRBV2 and TRBJ2-1): EPEVTQTPSHQVTQMGQEVILRCVPISNHLYFYWYRQILGQKVEFLVSFYNNEISEKSEIFDDQFSVERPDGSNFTLKIRSTKLEDSAMYFCASSEGTGIKSSYNEQFFGPGTRLTVL.

A note on this clone: Germline and junction disagree at one end, which may indicate a read error. This chain uses TRBV7-9 with TRBJ1-3; weak D call: TRBD1 (5 bases). The CDR3 sequence is 13 residues long. Germline V gives CDR1 SEHNR, CDR2 FQNEAQ (reference sequence). CDR3 in DNA: TGTGCCAGCAGCTTAGAGGGCCGGGGCGACCTACATTTT. Translation: CASSLEGRGDLHF.

V gene TRBV15 combines with J gene TRBJ1-2; 7 bases match TRBD1. CDR3 size: 15 residues. With V trimmed by 4 bases and J by 8 bases, 13 bases remained unmatched. The germline V gene has CDR1 LNHNV and CDR2 YYDKDF (reference sequence). CDR3 in DNA: TGTGCCACCAGCACCTCTTGGTCGACAGGGACGGGCTACACCTTC. Its protein is CATSTSWSTGTGYTF.

The CDR3 DNA is TGTGCCAGCAGCTTAGAGGCCGGAGCCCAGTACTTC. Translating gives CASSLEAGAQYF. The chain is built from TRBV7-7 and TRBJ2-5; D is undetermined. V was pared by 1 base and J by 9 bases, with 9 bases between. Germline V gives CDR1 SSHAT, CDR2 FNYEAQ (reference sequence). The length of the CDR3 is 12 residues.

The chain couples TRBV5-8 to TRBJ2-7, with D unclear. V lost 4 bases and J 2 bases, leaving 19 bases between the germline ends. The CDR3 sequence is 16 residues long. Per the germline V gene, CDR1 is SGHTS and CDR2 is YDEGEE. CDR3 coding DNA: TGTGCCAGCAGCCCGTCTTTTGGCCTGCAAACCTACGAGCAGTACTTC. Encoded protein: CASSPSFGLQTYEQYF.

This clone was detected only once. J is TRBJ2-1 and V is TRBV25-1, with 10 bases aligning to TRBD1. V was clipped by 6 bases and J by 10 bases; unmatched bases: 18. The CDR3 runs 17 residues. The germline V gene encodes CDR1 MGHDK and CDR2 SYGVNS. The CDR3 region is CASSARLPGQGMSEQFF. The DNA of the CDR3 is TGTGCCAGCAGCGCCCGCCTTCCGGGACAGGGGATGAGCGAGCAGTTCTTC.

J is TRBJ2-1 and V is TRBV11-2, with 8 bases matching TRBD1. This CDR3 has 17 residues. V trimming: 6 bases; J trimming: 0 bases; junction bases outside the gene matches: 10. In germline, CDR1 is SGHAT, CDR2 FQNNGV. CDR3 loop: CASRYTGGTVSYNEQFF. In DNA, the CDR3 is TGTGCCAGCAGGTATACAGGGGGTACGGTCTCCTACAATGAGCAGTTCTTC.

Relative to its sample, this clone is medium-sized. The chain employs TRBV4-1 and TRBJ2-1; 8 bases are a match to TRBD2. The germline V gene has CDR1 MGHRA and CDR2 YSYEKL. This CDR3 spans 19 amino acids. With 1 base clipped from V and 0 bases from J, the junction kept 11 bases outside the gene matches. The CDR3 sequence: CASSQGSGTRVSSYNEQFF. As DNA, the CDR3 is TGCGCCAGCAGCCAAGGATCCGGGACTAGAGTAAGCTCCTACAATGAGCAGTTCTTC.

The J gene is TRBJ1-5, the V gene TRBV4-2; a weak D match, TRBD1 (5 bases). CDR3 length equals 14 residues. The germline V gene encodes CDR1 LGHNA and CDR2 YNFKEQ. V was clipped by 1 base and J by 6 bases, with 10 bases between them. This CDR3 is CASSQVAGIQPQHF. CDR3 in DNA: TGTGCCAGCAGCCAAGTGGCAGGGATTCAGCCCCAGCATTTT.

A single count supports this clone. V gene TRBV9 combines with J gene TRBJ1-5; perhaps TRBD1 as D (6 bases). V lost 4 bases, J lost 2 bases, and 13 bases lay in between. CDR1 is SGDLS, CDR2 YYNGEE, per germline. The CDR3 extends over 15 amino acids. CDR3 DNA: TGTGCCAGCAGCCCAACGGGGGCTCGCAATCAGCCCCAGCATTTT. Amino acid sequence: CASSPTGARNQPQHF.